The entry below gives a single T cell receptor (beta chain) sequence along with its context. Its cognate antigen is unknown. TCRdb independently ran MiXCR on the reads; one entry per CDR3 protein. There are tens of thousands of distinct CDR3 sequences in the sample; around 20% occur only once, and around 70% lies in the top ten. The record originates from a study of T cell repertoires in cytomegalovirus infection. Looking at the study overall: CMV epitopes used comprised recently identified HLA-C-restricted ones and well-studied HLA-B-restricted ones. A matching HLA type, together with CMV infection, was signaled by public TCR beta signatures. Study results and limitations: Cumulated frequencies of public TCR beta families served to identify carriers of CMV plus the relevant HLA. HLA-C-restricted TCR beta clonotypes specific for CMV led the ex vivo response.

This CDR3 has 16 residues. The V segment lost 3 bases and the J segment 3 bases; nucleotides outside the gene matches: 7. Per germline, CDR1 SGHTA and CDR2 FQGNSA. This specimen was CD8+ T cells from cultured PBMCs, taken from culture after CMV antigen stimulation. The rearrangement links TRBV7-2 to TRBJ2-1; 8 positions match TRBD2. This receptor was identified in a human donor in good health (CMV status not recorded). Some clones in this sample may be carry-over from other donors' samples. In nucleotides, the CDR3 is TGTGCCAGCAGCTTTCACAGGACTAGCATCTACAATGAGCAGTTCTTC. Its translation: CASSFHRTSIYNEQFF.